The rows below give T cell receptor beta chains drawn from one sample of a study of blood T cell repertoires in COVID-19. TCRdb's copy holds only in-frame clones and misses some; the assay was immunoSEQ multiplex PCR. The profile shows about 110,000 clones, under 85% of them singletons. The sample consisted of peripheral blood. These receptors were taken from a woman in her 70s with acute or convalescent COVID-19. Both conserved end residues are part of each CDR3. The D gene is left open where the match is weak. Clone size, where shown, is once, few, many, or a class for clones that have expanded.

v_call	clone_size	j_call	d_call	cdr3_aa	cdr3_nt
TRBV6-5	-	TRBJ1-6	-	CATFGREGSSPLHF	TGTGCCACCTTCGGCCGGGAGGGGAGTTCACCCCTCCACTTT
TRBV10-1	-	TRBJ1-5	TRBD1	CASSARGRGTDQPQHF	TGCGCCAGCAGTGCCAGGGGCCGCGGGACAGATCAGCCCCAGCATTTT
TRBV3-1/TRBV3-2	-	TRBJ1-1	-	CASSQGRGGLNTEAFF	TGTGCCAGCAGCCAAGGGAGGGGGGGCCTCAACACTGAAGCTTTCTTT
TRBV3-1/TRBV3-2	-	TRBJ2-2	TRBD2	CARSQGVARGGGYDGELFF	TGTGCCCGCAGCCAAGGGGTAGCGCGGGGGGGCGGTTACGACGGGGAGCTGTTTTTT
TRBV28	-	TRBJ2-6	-	CASSFSGANVLTF	TGTGCCAGCAGTTTTTCGGGGGCCAACGTCCTGACTTTC
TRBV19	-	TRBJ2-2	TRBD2	CASINFPGLAGGSTGELFF	TGTGCCAGTATTAATTTTCCGGGACTAGCGGGAGGAAGCACCGGGGAGCTGTTTTTT
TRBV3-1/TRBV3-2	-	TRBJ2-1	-	CASSQGLDNEQFF	TGTGCCAGCAGCCAAGGGCTGGACAATGAGCAGTTCTTC
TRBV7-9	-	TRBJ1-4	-	CASSLAEDPGANEKLFF	TGTGCCAGCAGCTTAGCGGAGGACCCAGGTGCTAATGAAAAACTGTTTTTT
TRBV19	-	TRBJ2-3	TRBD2	CASSIKMAGGTDTQYF	TGTGCCAGTAGTATAAAGATGGCGGGGGGCACAGATACGCAGTATTTT
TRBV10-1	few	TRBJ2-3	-	CASSAGLAVGSTDTQYF	TGCGCCAGCAGTGCGGGTCTAGCCGTGGGGAGCACAGATACGCAGTATTTT
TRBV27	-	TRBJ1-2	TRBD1	CASSFRPGGIGGYTF	TGTGCCAGCAGTTTTCGCCCAGGGGGTATCGGAGGCTACACCTTC
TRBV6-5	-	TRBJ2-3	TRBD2	CASRNGGARDTQYF	TGTGCCAGCAGAAACGGGGGGGCGAGGGATACGCAGTATTTT
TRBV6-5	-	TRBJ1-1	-	CASSRGGTEAFF	TGTGCCAGCAGCCGAGGGGGCACTGAAGCTTTCTTT
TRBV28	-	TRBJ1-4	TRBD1	CASSLGDSLEKLFF	TGTGCCAGCAGCCTGGGGGACAGCCTTGAAAAACTGTTTTTT
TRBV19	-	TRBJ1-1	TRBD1	CASSQHPGQGARTEAFF	TGTGCCAGTAGTCAACACCCGGGACAGGGGGCGCGGACTGAAGCTTTCTTT
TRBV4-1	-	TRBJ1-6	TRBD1	CASSQARGFNSPLHF	TGCGCCAGCAGCCAAGCCAGGGGGTTCAATTCACCCCTCCACTTT
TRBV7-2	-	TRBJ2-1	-	CASTLRVPYNEQFF	TGTGCCAGTACACTTCGGGTGCCCTACAATGAGCAGTTCTTC
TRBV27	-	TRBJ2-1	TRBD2	CASSLSASGGVNEQFF	TGTGCCAGCAGTTTATCGGCTAGCGGGGGTGTAAATGAGCAGTTCTTC
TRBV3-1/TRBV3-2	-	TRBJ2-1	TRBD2	CASSPGLAGVPSSYNEQFF	TGTGCCAGCAGCCCGGGACTAGCGGGGGTCCCCAGCTCCTACAATGAGCAGTTCTTC
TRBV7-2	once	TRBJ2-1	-	CASSFRGVRNEQFF	TGTGCCAGCAGCTTTCGAGGAGTTCGCAATGAGCAGTTCTTC
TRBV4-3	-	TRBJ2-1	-	CASSPMAGVNEQFF	TGCGCCAGCAGCCCCATGGCCGGGGTTAATGAGCAGTTCTTC
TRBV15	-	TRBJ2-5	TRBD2	CATRETSQGETQYF	TGTGCCACCAGAGAGACTAGCCAGGGAGAGACCCAGTACTTC
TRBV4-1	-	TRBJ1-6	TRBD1	CASSQKTGGNYNSPLHF	TGCGCCAGCAGCCAGAAGACAGGGGGAAACTATAATTCACCCCTCCACTTT
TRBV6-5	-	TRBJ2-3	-	CASRASGVPTQYF	TGTGCCAGCAGGGCCTCCGGGGTACCTACGCAGTATTTT
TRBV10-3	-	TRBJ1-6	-	CAINRAGQNSPLHF	TGTGCCATCAACAGAGCGGGACAAAATTCACCCCTCCACTTT
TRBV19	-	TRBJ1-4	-	CASSISARVGEKLFF	TGTGCCAGTAGTATTTCTGCCAGGGTGGGTGAAAAACTGTTTTTT
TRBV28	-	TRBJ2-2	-	CASRAWGYNTGELFF	TGTGCCAGCAGGGCGTGGGGCTATAACACCGGGGAGCTGTTTTTT